Given below is one T cell receptor (beta chain) in context. Repertoires were generated with immunoSEQ multiplex PCR, while TCRdb's copy carries only in-frame clones and drops some. The repertoire holds 40,000 to 65,000 clones, with 82% as singletons. These data belong to a study of blood T cell repertoires in COVID-19. Study as a whole: The origin of the acute and convalescent COVID-19 samples was the United States, Italy and Spain.

This TCR derives from a human donor in a cohort sampled during active COVID-19. Sequences were obtained from peripheral blood.

The CDR3 loop is CASSYSSMGEGGYTF. The CDR3 DNA is TGTGCCAGCAGTTACTCGAGTATGGGGGAGGGTGGCTACACCTTC. The chain joins TRBV6-5 to TRBJ1-2; a possible D gene is TRBD1 (5 bases). V lost 0 bases to trimming and J lost 7 bases, with 15 bases between them. The V gene's germline CDR1 is MNHEY and CDR2 SVGAGI. The CDR3 length is 15 residues.